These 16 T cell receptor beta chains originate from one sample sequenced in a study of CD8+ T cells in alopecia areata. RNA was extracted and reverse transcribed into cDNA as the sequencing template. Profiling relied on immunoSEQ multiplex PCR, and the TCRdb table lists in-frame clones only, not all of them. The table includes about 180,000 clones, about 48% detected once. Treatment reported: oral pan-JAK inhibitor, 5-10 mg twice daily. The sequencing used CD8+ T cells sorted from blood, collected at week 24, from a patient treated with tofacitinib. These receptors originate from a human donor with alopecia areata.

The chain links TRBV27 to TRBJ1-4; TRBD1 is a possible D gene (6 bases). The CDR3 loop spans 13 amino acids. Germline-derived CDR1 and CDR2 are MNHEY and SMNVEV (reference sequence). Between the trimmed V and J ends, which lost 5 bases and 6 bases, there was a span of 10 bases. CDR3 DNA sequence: TGTGCCAGCAGTCGGGGGGCTTATGAAAAACTGTTTTTT. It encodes CASSRGAYEKLFF.

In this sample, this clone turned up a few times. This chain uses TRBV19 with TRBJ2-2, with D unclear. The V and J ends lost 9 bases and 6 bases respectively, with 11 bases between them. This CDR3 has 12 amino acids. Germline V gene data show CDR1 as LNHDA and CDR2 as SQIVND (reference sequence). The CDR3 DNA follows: TGTGCCAGCCGTGATAGTCCCGGGGAGCTGTTTTTT. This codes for CASRDSPGELFF.

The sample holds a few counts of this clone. Written as DNA, the CDR3 is TGTGCCAGCAGCTTAGACGGGGGAGCCTACGAGCAGTACTTC. This codes for CASSLDGGAYEQYF. The rearrangement joins TRBV11-2 to TRBJ2-7; possibly TRBD2 for D (6 bases). The V gene's germline CDR1 is SGHAT and CDR2 FQNNGV. The CDR3 length is 14 residues. Trimming left V 0 bases short and J 2 bases short, with 8 bases between.

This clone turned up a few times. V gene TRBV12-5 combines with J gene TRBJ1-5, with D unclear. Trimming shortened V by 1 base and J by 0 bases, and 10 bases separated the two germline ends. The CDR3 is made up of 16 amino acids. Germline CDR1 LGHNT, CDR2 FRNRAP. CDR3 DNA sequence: TGTGCTAGTGGTTTGGGGACGGCTTATAGCAATCAGCCCCAGCATTTT. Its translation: CASGLGTAYSNQPQHF. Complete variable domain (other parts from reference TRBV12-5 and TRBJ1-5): DARVTQTPRHKVTEMGQEVTMRCQPILGHNTVFWYRQTMMQGLELLAYFRNRAPLDDSGMPKDRFSAEMPDATLATLKIQPSEPRDSAVYFCASGLGTAYSNQPQHFGDGTRLSIL.

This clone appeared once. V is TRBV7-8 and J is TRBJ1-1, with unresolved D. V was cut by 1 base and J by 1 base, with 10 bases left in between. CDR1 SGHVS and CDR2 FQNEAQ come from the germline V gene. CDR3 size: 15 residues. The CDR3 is CASSLDEVQNTEAFF. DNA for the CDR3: TGTGCCAGCAGCTTAGATGAGGTGCAGAACACTGAAGCTTTCTTT.

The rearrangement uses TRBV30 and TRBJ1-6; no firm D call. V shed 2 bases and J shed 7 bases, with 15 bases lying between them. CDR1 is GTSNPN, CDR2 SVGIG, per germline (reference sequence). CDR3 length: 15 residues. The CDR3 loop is CAWSLDGPPNSPLHF. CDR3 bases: TGTGCCTGGAGTTTAGACGGCCCGCCCAATTCACCCCTCCACTTT.

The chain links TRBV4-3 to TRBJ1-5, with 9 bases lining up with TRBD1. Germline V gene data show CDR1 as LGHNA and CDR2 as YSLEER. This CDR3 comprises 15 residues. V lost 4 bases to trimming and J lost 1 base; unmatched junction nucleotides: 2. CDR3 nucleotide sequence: TGCGCCAGCAGCCCGGACAGGGGCAGCAATCAGCCCCAGCATTTT. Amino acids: CASSPDRGSNQPQHF.

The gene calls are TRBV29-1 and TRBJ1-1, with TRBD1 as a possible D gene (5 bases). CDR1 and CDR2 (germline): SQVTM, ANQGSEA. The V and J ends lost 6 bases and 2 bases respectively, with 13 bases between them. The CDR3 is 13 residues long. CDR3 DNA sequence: TGCAGCGTGGCCGACAGACTCAACACTGAAGCTTTCTTT. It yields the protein CSVADRLNTEAFF.

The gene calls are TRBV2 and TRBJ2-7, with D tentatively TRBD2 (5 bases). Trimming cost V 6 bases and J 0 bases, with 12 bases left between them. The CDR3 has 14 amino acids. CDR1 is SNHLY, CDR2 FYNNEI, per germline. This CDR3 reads CASRASGSSYEQYF. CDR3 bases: TGTGCCAGCAGAGCTTCGGGGAGCTCCTACGAGCAGTACTTC.

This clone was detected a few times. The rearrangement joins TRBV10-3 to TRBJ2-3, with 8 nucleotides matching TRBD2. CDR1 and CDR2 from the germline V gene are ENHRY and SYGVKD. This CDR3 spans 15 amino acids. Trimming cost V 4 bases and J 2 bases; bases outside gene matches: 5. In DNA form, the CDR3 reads TGTGCCATCAGTGGTAGCGGGGAATCCACAGATACGCAGTATTTT. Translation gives CAISGSGESTDTQYF.

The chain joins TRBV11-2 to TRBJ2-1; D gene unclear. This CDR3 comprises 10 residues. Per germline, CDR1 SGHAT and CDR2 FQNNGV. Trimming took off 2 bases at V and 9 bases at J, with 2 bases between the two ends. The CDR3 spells CASSLTEQFF. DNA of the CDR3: TGTGCCAGCAGCTTAACTGAGCAGTTCTTC.

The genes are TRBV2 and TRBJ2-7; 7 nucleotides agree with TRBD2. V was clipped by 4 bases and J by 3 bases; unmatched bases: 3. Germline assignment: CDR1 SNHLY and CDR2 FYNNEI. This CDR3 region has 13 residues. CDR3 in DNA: TGTGCCAGCAGTGTGGGAGGGCACTACGAGCAGTACTTC. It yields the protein CASSVGGHYEQYF.

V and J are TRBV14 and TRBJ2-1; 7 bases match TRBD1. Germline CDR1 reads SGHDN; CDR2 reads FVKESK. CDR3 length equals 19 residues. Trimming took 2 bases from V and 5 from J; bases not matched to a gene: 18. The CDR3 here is CASSQTIRQGNSGHNEQFF. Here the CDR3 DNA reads TGTGCCAGCAGCCAAACGATACGACAGGGAAATTCGGGGCACAATGAGCAGTTCTTC. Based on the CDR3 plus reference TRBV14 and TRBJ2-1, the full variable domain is EAGVTQFPSHSVIEKGQTVTLRCDPISGHDNLYWYRRVMGKEIKFLLHFVKESKQDESGMPNNRFLAERTGGTYSTLKVQPAELEDSGVYFCASSQTIRQGNSGHNEQFFGPGTRLTVL.

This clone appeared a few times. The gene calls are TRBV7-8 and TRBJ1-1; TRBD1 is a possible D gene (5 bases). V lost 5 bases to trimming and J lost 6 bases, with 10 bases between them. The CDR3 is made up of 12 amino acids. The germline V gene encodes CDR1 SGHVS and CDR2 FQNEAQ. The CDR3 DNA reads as TGTGCCAGCAGCCACAGGATGGCTGAAGCTTTCTTT. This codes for CASSHRMAEAFF.

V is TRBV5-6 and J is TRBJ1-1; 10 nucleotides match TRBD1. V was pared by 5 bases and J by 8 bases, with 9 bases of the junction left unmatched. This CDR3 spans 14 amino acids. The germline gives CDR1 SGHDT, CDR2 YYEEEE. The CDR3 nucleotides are TGTGCCAGCAGTCGACCTCCGGGACAGGGGGAAGCTTTCTTT. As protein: CASSRPPGQGEAFF.

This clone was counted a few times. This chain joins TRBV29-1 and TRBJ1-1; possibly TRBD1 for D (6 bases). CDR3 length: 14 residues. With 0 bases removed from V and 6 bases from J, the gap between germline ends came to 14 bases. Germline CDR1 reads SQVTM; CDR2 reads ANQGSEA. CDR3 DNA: TGCAGCGTTGAAGATCAGGAGGGGGGCCCTGAAGCTTTCTTT. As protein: CSVEDQEGGPEAFF. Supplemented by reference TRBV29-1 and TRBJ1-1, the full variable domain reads SAVISQKPSRDICQRGTSLTIQCQVDSQVTMMFWYRQQPGQSLTLIATANQGSEATYESGFVIDKFPISRPNLTFSTLTVSNMSPEDSSIYLCSVEDQEGGPEAFFGQGTRLTVV.